Presented here are 8 T cell receptor beta chains from one specimen sequenced in a study of shared clonotypes between healthy human individuals. Produced via immunoSEQ multiplex PCR; TCRdb's table is partial and in-frame only. The table includes over a million clones, approximately 98% detected once. Sequencing was performed on naive CD4+ T cells sorted from blood. The subset denotes: CD45RA+ positively selected. All receptors derive from a man aged 25 to 40 in good health.

The rearrangement uses TRBV2 and TRBJ1-1; possibly TRBD1 for D (5 bases). The CDR3 length is 13 residues. Germline V gene lookup returns CDR1 SNHLY and CDR2 FYNNEI. The V and J ends lost 2 bases and 6 bases respectively, with 10 bases between them. CDR3 sequence (DNA): TGTGCCAGCAGTGAATCAGGGCGGGCTGAAGCTTTCTTT. Translated, it gives CASSESGRAEAFF.

This chain joins TRBV7-2 and TRBJ1-2, with D possibly matching TRBD1 (5 bases). The CDR3 has 18 residues. The germline CDR1 and CDR2 sequences are SGHTA and FQGNSA. Trimming stripped 1 base from V and 3 bases from J, with 21 bases between. CDR3 amino acids: CASSLVRSAGQRDYGYTF. Here the CDR3 DNA reads TGTGCCAGCAGCTTAGTGAGGTCCGCGGGGCAGAGAGACTATGGCTACACCTTC.

The rearrangement joins TRBV9 to TRBJ2-5, with D perhaps TRBD2 (5 bases). The CDR3 is 16 residues long. Germline CDR1 reads SGDLS; CDR2 reads YYNGEE. V shed 0 bases and J shed 2 bases, with 14 bases lying between them. CDR3 nucleotides: TGTGCCAGCAGCGTAGTGGCTTCCCGGGGACAAGAGACCCAGTACTTC. This codes for CASSVVASRGQETQYF.

The V gene is TRBV5-1, the J gene TRBJ2-7; D gene ambiguous. The V end lost 0 bases, the J end lost 1 base, and 8 bases lay between the germline ends. Germline V gene lookup returns CDR1 SGHRS and CDR2 YFSETQ. CDR3 length: 14 residues. CDR3 DNA sequence: TGCGCCAGCAGCTTGGGGGCTCCGTCCTACGAGCAGTACTTC. This translates into CASSLGAPSYEQYF.

The chain joins TRBV6-1 to TRBJ1-4; D is unclear. Trimming cost V 7 bases and J 8 bases, with 17 bases left between them. The CDR3 contains 14 residues. Looked up from germline, CDR1 is MNHNS and CDR2 is SASEGT. CDR3 residues: CASTRALPGEKLFF. In DNA form, the CDR3 reads TGTGCCAGCACCCGGGCCCTACCGGGGGAAAAACTGTTTTTT.

The chain has TRBV5-4 and TRBJ2-6; D is undetermined. Per the germline V gene, CDR1 is SGHNT and CDR2 is YYREEE (reference sequence). The CDR3 runs to 15 residues. The V gene lost 0 bases and the J gene lost 0 bases, with 4 bases spanning the gap. The CDR3 reads CASSLDGSGANVLTF. DNA of the CDR3: TGTGCCAGCAGCTTGGATGGCTCTGGGGCCAACGTCCTGACTTTC.

The genes are TRBV5-1 and TRBJ2-3; D unresolved. V lost 4 bases and J 7 bases, leaving 16 bases between the germline ends. The CDR3 loop spans 14 amino acids. Germline assignment: CDR1 SGHRS and CDR2 YFSETQ. CDR3 amino acids: CASSPTTGRHTQYF. The CDR3 coding sequence is TGCGCCAGCAGCCCAACCACCGGTCGCCATACGCAGTATTTT.

Worth noting for this clone: This CDR3 is also generated by other DNA sequences in the sample. This chain joins TRBV6-6 and TRBJ2-7, with D perhaps matching TRBD2 (5 bases). V lost 6 bases and J lost 0, with 12 bases in between. Germline V CDR1 and CDR2: MNHNY, SVGAGI (reference sequence). The CDR3 extends over 14 amino acids. The CDR3 loop reads CASRPRESSYEQYF. The CDR3 DNA follows: TGTGCCAGCAGGCCTCGGGAAAGCTCCTACGAGCAGTACTTC.